The T cell receptor beta chain under discussion was sequenced for a study of PD-1 blockade in classical Hodgkin lymphoma. Study information: The study gave patients nivolumab 3 mg/kg intravenously every 2 weeks.

Libraries were prepared by immunoSEQ multiplex PCR; TCRdb keeps only in-frame clonotypes and omits some of them. The data hold 7,500 to 8,000 clones, with 70% to 90% observed a single time. Exposure to brentuximab vedotin varied, and each patient had relapsed following autologous stem cell transplantation. Magnetic negative selection purified CD4+ T cells from thawed PBMCs. Classifying best responses yielded complete response, partial response or progressive disease. With regard to this clone: Its target is not known.

General observations from the study: In newly diagnosed patients, baseline TCR diversity was reportedly below that of healthy donors. Exclusion covered patients beginning nivolumab under 1 year post-ASCT.

The ends lost 2 bases at V and 3 bases at J; junction bases unmatched: 5. The CDR3 covers 15 residues. Germline CDR1 is SQVTM and CDR2 is ANQGSEA. The specimen was CD4+ T cells from blood, collected at baseline. This TCR derives from a human donor with classical Hodgkin lymphoma. The rearrangement joins TRBV29-1 to TRBJ2-3; 10 nucleotides agree with TRBD1. This chain's CDR3 is CSVERQGAGTDTQYF. The CDR3, as DNA: TGCAGCGTTGAACGACAGGGGGCTGGTACAGATACGCAGTATTTT.